These T cell receptor beta chains were read from a single sample in a study of blood T cell repertoires in COVID-19. Here immunoSEQ multiplex PCR was the method, and the copy in TCRdb shows in-frame clones only, minus some. This table has 270,000 or so clones, approximately 88% appearing once. Material: PBMCs or T cells enriched from blood (not recorded which). These receptors were taken from a woman aged 40 to 49 with acute COVID-19. CDR3s include the opening cysteine and the closing phenylalanine or tryptophan. The D gene is left open where the match is weak. Only some rows state a clone size, as once, few, many or a class for expanded clones.

>.|.|TRBV7-2|TRBJ1-1
TGTGCCAGCACCACCAGATGGAGGAGCTCCATAACACGAACTGAAGCTTTCTTT
CASTTRWRSSITRTEAFF
>.|TRBD1|TRBV19|TRBJ1-4
TGTGCCAGTAGCTTGGGACAGGAGAATGAAAAACTGTTTTTT
CASSLGQENEKLFF
>.|TRBD1|TRBV24-1|TRBJ1-1
TGTGCCACCAGTGCAGGACAGGGGAGGGACACTGAAGCTTTCTTT
CATSAGQGRDTEAFF
>.|TRBD1|TRBV10-1|TRBJ1-1
TGCGCCAGCAGTGGACAGGGGGCTCCTGAAGCTTTCTTT
CASSGQGAPEAFF
>.|.|TRBV5-4|TRBJ1-1
TGTGCCAGCAGCTTGGGGCCAGAGAACACTGAAGCTTTCTTT
CASSLGPENTEAFF
>.|TRBD2|TRBV11-2|TRBJ2-1
TGTGCCAGCAGCTTACTAGCGGGATCGAATGAGCAGTTCTTC
CASSLLAGSNEQFF
>.|.|TRBV4-1|TRBJ1-6
TGCGCCAGCAGCCAAGGACGTACGGGGTGGGAATTCGGGACCCTCCACTTT
CASSQGRTGWEFGTLHF
>once|TRBD1|TRBV2|TRBJ2-3
TGTGCCAGCAGGACGGACAGGGTCGGGACAGATACGCAGTATTTT
CASRTDRVGTDTQYF
>.|TRBD1|TRBV11-3|TRBJ2-3
TGTGCCAGCAGCCCGGGACAGGGGGCAGATACGCAGTATTTT
CASSPGQGADTQYF
>.|TRBD1|TRBV19|TRBJ2-3
TGTGCCACCAAGGACAGGCGCTCCACAGATACGCAGTATTTT
CATKDRRSTDTQYF
>.|.|TRBV21-1|TRBJ2-7
TGTGCCAGCAGCAACGACCTTCCAGGGGGGAGCCACGAGCAGTACTTC
CASSNDLPGGSHEQYF
>once|TRBD1|TRBV4-3|TRBJ1-1
TGCGCCAGCAGCCAAGTTTCAGGGGGCTTGGGGATGAACACTGAAGCTTTCTTT
CASSQVSGGLGMNTEAFF
>.|.|TRBV24-1|TRBJ2-5
TGTGCCACCAGTGAAGCGACTCAGGAGACCCAGTACTTC
CATSEATQETQYF
>once|.|TRBV27|TRBJ1-2
TGTGCCAGCAGTTTATCGAGGGCTCAGACTGGCTACACCTTC
CASSLSRAQTGYTF